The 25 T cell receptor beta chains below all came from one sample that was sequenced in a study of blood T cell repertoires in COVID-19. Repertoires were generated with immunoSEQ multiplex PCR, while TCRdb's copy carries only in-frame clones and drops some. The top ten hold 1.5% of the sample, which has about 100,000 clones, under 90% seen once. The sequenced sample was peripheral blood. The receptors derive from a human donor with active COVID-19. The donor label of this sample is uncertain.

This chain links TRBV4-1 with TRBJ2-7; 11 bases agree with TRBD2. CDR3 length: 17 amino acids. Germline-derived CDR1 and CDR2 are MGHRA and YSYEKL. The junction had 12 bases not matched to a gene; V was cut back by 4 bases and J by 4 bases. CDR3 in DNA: TGCGCCAGCAGCCGAAGGGGGACTAGCGGTGATCCTTACGAGCAGTACTTC. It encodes CASSRRGTSGDPYEQYF.

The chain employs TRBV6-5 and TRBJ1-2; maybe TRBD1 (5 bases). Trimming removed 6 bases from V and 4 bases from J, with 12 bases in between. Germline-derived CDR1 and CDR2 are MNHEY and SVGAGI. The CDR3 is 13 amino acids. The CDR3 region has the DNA TGTGCCAGCAGGGGGGGAGGGGCCTATGGCTACACCTTC. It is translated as CASRGGGAYGYTF.

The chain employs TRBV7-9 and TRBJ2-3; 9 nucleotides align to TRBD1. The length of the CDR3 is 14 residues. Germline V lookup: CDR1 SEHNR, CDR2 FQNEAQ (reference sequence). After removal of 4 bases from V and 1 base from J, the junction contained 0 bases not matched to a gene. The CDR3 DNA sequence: TGTGCCAGCAGCTGGACAGGGGGCACAGATACGCAGTATTTT. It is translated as CASSWTGGTDTQYF.

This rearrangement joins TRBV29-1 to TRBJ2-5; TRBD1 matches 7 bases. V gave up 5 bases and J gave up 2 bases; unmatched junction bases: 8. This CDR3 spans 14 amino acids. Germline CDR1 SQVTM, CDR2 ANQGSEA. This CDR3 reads CSVLPDRVQETQYF. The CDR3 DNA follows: TGCAGCGTTCTCCCAGACAGGGTACAAGAGACCCAGTACTTC.

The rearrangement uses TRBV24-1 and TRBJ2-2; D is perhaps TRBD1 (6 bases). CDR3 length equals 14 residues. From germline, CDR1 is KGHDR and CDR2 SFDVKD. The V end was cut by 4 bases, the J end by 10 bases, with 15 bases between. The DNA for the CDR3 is TGTGCCACCAGTGAGGGTCGGACAGTGCTGGAGCTGTTTTTT. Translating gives CATSEGRTVLELFF.

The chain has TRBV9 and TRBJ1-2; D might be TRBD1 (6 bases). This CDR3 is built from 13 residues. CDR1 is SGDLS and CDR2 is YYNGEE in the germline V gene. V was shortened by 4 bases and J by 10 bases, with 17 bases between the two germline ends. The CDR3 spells CASSTWDTDDYTF. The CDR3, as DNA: TGTGCCAGCAGCACTTGGGACACCGATGACTACACCTTC.

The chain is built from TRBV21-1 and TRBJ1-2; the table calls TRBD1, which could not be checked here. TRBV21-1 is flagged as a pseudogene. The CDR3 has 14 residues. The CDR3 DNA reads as TGTGCCAGCACCCCGAGCCCCAGGGGCTATGGCTACACCTTC. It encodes CASTPSPRGYGYTF.

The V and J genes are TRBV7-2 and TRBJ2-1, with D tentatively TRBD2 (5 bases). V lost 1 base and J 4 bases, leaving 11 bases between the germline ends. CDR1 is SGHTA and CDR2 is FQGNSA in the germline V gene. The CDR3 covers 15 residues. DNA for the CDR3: TGTGCCAGCAGCTTAGAAGAGCGGAAATACAATGAGCAGTTCTTC. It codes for CASSLEERKYNEQFF.

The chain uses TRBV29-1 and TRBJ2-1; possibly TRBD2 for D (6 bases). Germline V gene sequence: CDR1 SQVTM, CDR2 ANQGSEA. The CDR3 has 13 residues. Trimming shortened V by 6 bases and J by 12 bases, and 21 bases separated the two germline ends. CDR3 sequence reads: CSVPGYGTLGQFF. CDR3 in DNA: TGCAGCGTCCCGGGATACGGGACTCTCGGGCAGTTCTTC.

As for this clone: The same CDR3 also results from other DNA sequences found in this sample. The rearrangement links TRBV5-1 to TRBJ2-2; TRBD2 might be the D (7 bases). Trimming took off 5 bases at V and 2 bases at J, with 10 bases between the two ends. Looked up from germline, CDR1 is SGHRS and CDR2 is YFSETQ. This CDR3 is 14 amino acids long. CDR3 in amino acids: CASRRGPNTGELFF. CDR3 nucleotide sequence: TGCGCCAGCAGGCGGGGGCCAAACACCGGGGAGCTGTTTTTT.

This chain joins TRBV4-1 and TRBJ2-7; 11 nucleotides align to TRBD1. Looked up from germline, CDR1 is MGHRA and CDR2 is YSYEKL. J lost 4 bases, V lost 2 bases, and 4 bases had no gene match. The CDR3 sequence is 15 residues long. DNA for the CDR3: TGCGCCAGCAGCCAACCTGGGACAGGGGGGTACGAGCAGTACTTC. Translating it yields CASSQPGTGGYEQYF.

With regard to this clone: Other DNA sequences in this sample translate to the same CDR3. Here the CDR3 DNA reads TGCGCCAGCAGCTTGGGGGGCAGGACAGATACGCAGTATTTT. This gives the protein CASSLGGRTDTQYF. V and J are TRBV5-1 and TRBJ2-3; a possible D gene is TRBD1 (5 bases). Germline V CDR1 and CDR2: SGHRS, YFSETQ. The length of the CDR3 is 14 residues. Trimming pared 0 bases from V and 3 bases from J, leaving 8 bases between.

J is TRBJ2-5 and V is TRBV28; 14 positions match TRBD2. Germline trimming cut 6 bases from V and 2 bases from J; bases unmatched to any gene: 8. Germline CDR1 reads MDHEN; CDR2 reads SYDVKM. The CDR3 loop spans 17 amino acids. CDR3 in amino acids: CASSLGGLAGAQETQYF. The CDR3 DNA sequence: TGTGCCAGCAGCCTAGGGGGACTAGCGGGGGCTCAAGAGACCCAGTACTTC.

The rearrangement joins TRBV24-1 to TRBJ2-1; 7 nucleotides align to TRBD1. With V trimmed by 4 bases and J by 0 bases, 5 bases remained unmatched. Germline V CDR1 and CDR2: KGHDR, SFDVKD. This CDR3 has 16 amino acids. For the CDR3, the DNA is TGTGCCACCAGTGACCCACAGGGGAGCTCCTACAATGAGCAGTTCTTC. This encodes CATSDPQGSSYNEQFF.

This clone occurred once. The CDR3 region has the DNA TGTGCCAGCTCACCGCAGGGGGCAGTCAACTCACCCCTCCACTTT. This gives the protein CASSPQGAVNSPLHF. V usage is TRBV18 and J usage is TRBJ1-6; 8 bases align to TRBD1. V was pared by 3 bases and J by 10 bases, with 8 bases of the junction left unmatched. This CDR3 has 15 amino acids. CDR1 and CDR2 from the germline V gene are KGHSH and LQKENI.

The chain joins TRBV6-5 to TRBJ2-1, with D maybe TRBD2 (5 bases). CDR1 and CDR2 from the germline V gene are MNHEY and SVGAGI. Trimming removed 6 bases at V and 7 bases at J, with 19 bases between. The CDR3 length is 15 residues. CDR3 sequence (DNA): TGTGCCAGCAGCGATGGGCTAGCCCGACTGAATGAGCAGTTCTTC. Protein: CASSDGLARLNEQFF.

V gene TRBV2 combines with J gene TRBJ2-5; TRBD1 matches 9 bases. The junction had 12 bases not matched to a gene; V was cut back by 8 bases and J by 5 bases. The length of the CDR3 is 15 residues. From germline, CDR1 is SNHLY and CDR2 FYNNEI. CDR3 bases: TGTGCCAGCGGATGGACAGGGGCATTTGGGGAGACCCAGTACTTC. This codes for CASGWTGAFGETQYF.

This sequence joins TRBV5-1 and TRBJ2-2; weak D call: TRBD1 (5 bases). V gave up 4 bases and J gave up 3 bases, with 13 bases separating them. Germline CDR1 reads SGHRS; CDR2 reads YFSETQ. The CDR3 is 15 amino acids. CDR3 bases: TGCGCCAGCAGCCGCGACGGACAAGACACCGGGGAGCTGTTTTTT. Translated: CASSRDGQDTGELFF. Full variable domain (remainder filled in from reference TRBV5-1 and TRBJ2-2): KAGVTQTPRYLIKTRGQQVTLSCSPISGHRSVSWYQQTPGQGLQFLFEYFSETQRNKGNFPGRFSGRQFSNSRSEMNVSTLELGDSALYLCASSRDGQDTGELFFGEGSRLTVL.

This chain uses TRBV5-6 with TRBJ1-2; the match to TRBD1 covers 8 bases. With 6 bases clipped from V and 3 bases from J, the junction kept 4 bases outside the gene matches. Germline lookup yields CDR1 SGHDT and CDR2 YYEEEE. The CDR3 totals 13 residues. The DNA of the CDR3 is TGTGCCAGCACCCGGACAGGGTACTATGGCTACACCTTC. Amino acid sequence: CASTRTGYYGYTF.

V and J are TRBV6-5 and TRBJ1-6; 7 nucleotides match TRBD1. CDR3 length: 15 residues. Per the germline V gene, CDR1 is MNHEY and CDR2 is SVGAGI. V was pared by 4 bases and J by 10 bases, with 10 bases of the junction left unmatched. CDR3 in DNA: TGTGCCAGCAGTTTCAGAGACAGGGTCGGCTCACCCCTCCACTTT. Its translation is CASSFRDRVGSPLHF.

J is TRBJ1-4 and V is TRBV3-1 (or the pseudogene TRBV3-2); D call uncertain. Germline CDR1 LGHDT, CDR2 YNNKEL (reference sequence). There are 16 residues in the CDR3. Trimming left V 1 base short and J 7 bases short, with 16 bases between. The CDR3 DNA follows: TGTGCCAGCAGCCAAGTGTGGCAGGCTTTTGGTGAAAAACTGTTTTTT. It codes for CASSQVWQAFGEKLFF.

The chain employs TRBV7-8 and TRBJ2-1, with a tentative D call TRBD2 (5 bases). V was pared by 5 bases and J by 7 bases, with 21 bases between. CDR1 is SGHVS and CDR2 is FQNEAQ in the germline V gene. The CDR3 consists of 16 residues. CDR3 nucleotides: TGTGCCAGCAGCCGGCTGGGAGAAGATGGAGAGAATGAGCAGTTCTTC. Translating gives CASSRLGEDGENEQFF. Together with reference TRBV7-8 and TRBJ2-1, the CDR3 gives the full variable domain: GAGVSQSPRYKVAKRGQDVALRCDPISGHVSLFWYQQALGQGPEFLTYFQNEAQLDKSGLPSDRFFAERPEGSVSTLKIQRTQQEDSAVYLCASSRLGEDGENEQFFGPGTRLTVL.

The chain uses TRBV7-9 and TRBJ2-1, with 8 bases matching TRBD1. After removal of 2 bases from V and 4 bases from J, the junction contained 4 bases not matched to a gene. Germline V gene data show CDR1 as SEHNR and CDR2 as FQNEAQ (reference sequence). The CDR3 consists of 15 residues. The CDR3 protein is CASSLQGARYNEQFF. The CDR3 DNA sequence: TGTGCCAGCAGCTTACAGGGGGCGCGTTACAATGAGCAGTTCTTC.

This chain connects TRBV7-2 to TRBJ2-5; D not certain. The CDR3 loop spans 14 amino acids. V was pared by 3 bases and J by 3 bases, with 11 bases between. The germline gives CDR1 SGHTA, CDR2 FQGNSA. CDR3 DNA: TGTGCCAGCAGCTTCGGCCCTCGGGAAGAGACCCAGTACTTC. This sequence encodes CASSFGPREETQYF. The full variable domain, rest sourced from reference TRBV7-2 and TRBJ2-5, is GAGVSQSPSNKVTEKGKDVELRCDPISGHTALYWYRQSLGQGLEFLIYFQGNSAPDKSGLPSDRFSAERTGGSVSTLTIQRTQQEDSAVYLCASSFGPREETQYFGPGTRLLVL.

The CDR3 is CASSLPLTTGTNTGELFF. The CDR3, as DNA: TGCGCCAGCAGCTTGCCCCTTACGACAGGGACAAACACCGGGGAGCTGTTTTTT. The V call is TRBV5-1, the J call TRBJ2-2; 7 bases map to TRBD1. With 1 base clipped from V and 2 bases from J, the junction kept 11 bases outside the gene matches. This CDR3 is built from 18 residues. Germline CDR1 and CDR2: SGHRS and YFSETQ. Together with reference TRBV5-1 and TRBJ2-2, the CDR3 gives the full variable domain: KAGVTQTPRYLIKTRGQQVTLSCSPISGHRSVSWYQQTPGQGLQFLFEYFSETQRNKGNFPGRFSGRQFSNSRSEMNVSTLELGDSALYLCASSLPLTTGTNTGELFFGEGSRLTVL.